A single sample gave rise to the 12 T cell receptor beta chains below, sequenced in a study of blood T cell repertoires in COVID-19. The data were produced by immunoSEQ multiplex PCR, yet TCRdb's version contains in-frame clones alone and is incomplete. The table has 260,000 or so clones, 83% seen once. The sequencing sample was made of PBMCs or T cells enriched from blood (not recorded which). The receptors shown here come from a woman between 40 and 50 years old who had been exposed to COVID-19.

The chain is built from TRBV15 and TRBJ2-7; 7 bases map to TRBD1. CDR1 is LNHNV, CDR2 YYDKDF, per germline (reference sequence). The CDR3 loop spans 16 amino acids. V lost 2 bases, J lost 0 bases, and 7 bases stayed unmatched. In nucleotides, the CDR3 is TGTGCCACCAGCAGATTGACAGGGCCCAGCTCCTACGAGCAGTACTTC. Encoded protein: CATSRLTGPSSYEQYF.

The genes are TRBV3-1 (or the pseudogene TRBV3-2) and TRBJ2-7, with D possibly matching TRBD2 (5 bases). The V gene's germline CDR1 is LGHDT and CDR2 YNNKEL (reference sequence). V lost 3 bases and J lost 7, with 10 bases in between. CDR3 length: 12 amino acids. This CDR3 reads CASSQDSAEQYF. The CDR3 bases are TGTGCCAGCAGCCAGGACTCCGCGGAGCAGTACTTC.

V usage is TRBV5-1 and J usage is TRBJ1-3; 7 bases agree with TRBD1. The CDR3 consists of 15 residues. J gave up 4 bases and V 4 bases, and 8 bases lay outside the gene matches. Germline values: CDR1 SGHRS, CDR2 YFSETQ. The CDR3 DNA is TGCGCCAGCAGCACCTCAGGGGGAAGAGGAAACACCATATATTTT. Protein: CASSTSGGRGNTIYF.

The chain is built from TRBV29-1 and TRBJ1-1; D might be TRBD1 (6 bases). The CDR3 loop spans 12 amino acids. Germline CDR1 is SQVTM and CDR2 is ANQGSEA. Trimming removed 6 bases from V and 0 bases from J, with 8 bases in between. In DNA, the CDR3 is TGCAGCGTCGGACAGATGAACACTGAAGCTTTCTTT. Its protein product is CSVGQMNTEAFF.

Remarks on this clone: Additional DNA sequences in this sample encode the identical CDR3. This chain connects TRBV11-3 to TRBJ1-1; no firm D call. Trimming removed 3 bases at V and 1 base at J, with 6 bases between. Germline loops: CDR1 SGHNT, CDR2 YENEEA. The length of the CDR3 is 13 residues. The CDR3 region is CASSFTANTEAFF. In nucleotides, the CDR3 is TGTGCCAGCAGCTTTACAGCGAACACTGAAGCTTTCTTT.

The chain uses TRBV24-1 and TRBJ2-3, with D unclear. The CDR3 consists of 13 residues. V was cut by 2 bases and J by 0 bases, with 2 bases left in between. The germline CDR1 and CDR2 sequences are KGHDR and SFDVKD. Written as DNA, the CDR3 is TGTGCCACCAGTGATTCGAGCACAGATACGCAGTATTTT. The encoded protein is CATSDSSTDTQYF.

V usage is TRBV7-2 and J usage is TRBJ1-2; tentatively, D is TRBD1 (5 bases). Between the trimmed V and J ends, which lost 0 bases and 8 bases, there was a span of 16 bases. Germline-derived CDR1 and CDR2 are SGHTA and FQGNSA. The CDR3 is 15 amino acids. The CDR3 loop is CASSLAYRPPGGYTF. As DNA, the CDR3 is TGTGCCAGCAGCTTAGCTTACAGGCCCCCCGGGGGCTACACCTTC.

V usage is TRBV4-2 and J usage is TRBJ1-6, with TRBD1 identical over 12 bases. Germline loops: CDR1 LGHNA, CDR2 YNFKEQ. V gave up 1 base and J gave up 6 bases; unmatched junction bases: 4. The CDR3 length is 17 residues. Here the CDR3 DNA reads TGTGCCAGCAGCCAAGGGGGACAGGGGGCTGGTAATTCACCCCTCCACTTT. Protein product: CASSQGGQGAGNSPLHF.

V is TRBV5-3 and J is TRBJ2-7; 7 bases fit TRBD1. TRBV5-3 is noted as an ORF with a role that remains uncertain. The CDR3 totals 13 residues. V lost 7 bases, J lost 2 bases, and 6 bases stayed unmatched. The CDR3 loop is CARPGQLTYEQYF. DNA for the CDR3: TGTGCCAGACCGGGACAGCTTACCTACGAGCAGTACTTC.

The chain combines TRBV30 with TRBJ1-1; the D is unclear. CDR1 is GTSNPN and CDR2 is SVGIG in the germline V gene (reference sequence). The V end lost 2 bases, the J end lost 1 base, and 17 bases lay between the germline ends. The CDR3 length is 16 residues. The CDR3 bases are TGTGCCTGGAGTCACCCTTACATTGGAGGGAACACTGAAGCTTTCTTT. It encodes CAWSHPYIGGNTEAFF.

The chain couples TRBV3-1 (or the pseudogene TRBV3-2) to TRBJ2-3; 7 nucleotides align to TRBD2. CDR1 and CDR2 from the germline V gene are LGHDT and YNNKEL (reference sequence). This CDR3 has 16 residues. The ends lost 4 bases at V and 0 bases at J; junction bases unmatched: 7. The CDR3 DNA follows: TGTGCCAGCAGCCCCCTTTTTAGCGGGAGCACAGATACGCAGTATTTT. Translated, it gives CASSPLFSGSTDTQYF.

The chain links TRBV27 to TRBJ2-3, with D tentatively TRBD1 (5 bases). Germline V lookup: CDR1 MNHEY, CDR2 SMNVEV (reference sequence). The CDR3 covers 19 residues. Trimming pared 5 bases from V and 4 bases from J, leaving 28 bases between. DNA for the CDR3: TGTGCCAGCAGTACCTCCCCCATAAGACAGTCTGGAGTACCAGATACGCAGTATTTT. Amino acids: CASSTSPIRQSGVPDTQYF.